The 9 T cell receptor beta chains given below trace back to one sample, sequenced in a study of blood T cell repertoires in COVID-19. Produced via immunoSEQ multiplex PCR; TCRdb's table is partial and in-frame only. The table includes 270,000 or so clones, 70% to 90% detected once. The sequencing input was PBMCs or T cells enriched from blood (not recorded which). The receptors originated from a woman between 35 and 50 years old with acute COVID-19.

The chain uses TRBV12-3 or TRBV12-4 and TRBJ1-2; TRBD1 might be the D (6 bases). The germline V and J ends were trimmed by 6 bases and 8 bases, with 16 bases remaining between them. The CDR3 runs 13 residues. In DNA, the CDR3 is TGTGCCAGCAGAATTACACAGGGTCAAGGCTACACCTTC. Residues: CASRITQGQGYTF.

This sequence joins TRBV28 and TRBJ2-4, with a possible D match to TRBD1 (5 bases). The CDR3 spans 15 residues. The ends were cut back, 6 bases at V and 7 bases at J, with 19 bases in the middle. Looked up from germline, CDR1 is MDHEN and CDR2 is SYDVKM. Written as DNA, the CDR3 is TGTGCCAGCAGGAACCTGGACCGTGGGGCGAACATTCAGTACTTC. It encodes CASRNLDRGANIQYF.

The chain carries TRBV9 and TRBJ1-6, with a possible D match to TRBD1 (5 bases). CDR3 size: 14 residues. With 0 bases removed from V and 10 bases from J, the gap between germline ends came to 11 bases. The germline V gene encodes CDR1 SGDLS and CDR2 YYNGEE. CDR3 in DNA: TGTGCCAGCAGCGTAGTCAGGGAAGGATCACCCCTCCACTTT. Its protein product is CASSVVREGSPLHF.

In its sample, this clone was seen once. CDR3 sequence: CASSPRSEAQPQHF. CDR3 in DNA: TGTGCCAGCAGTCCCCGCTCGGAGGCTCAGCCCCAGCATTTT. The chain links TRBV28 to TRBJ1-5; D gene ambiguous. Trimming left V 5 bases short and J 6 bases short, with 14 bases between. The CDR3 loop spans 14 amino acids. Germline CDR1 and CDR2: MDHEN and SYDVKM.

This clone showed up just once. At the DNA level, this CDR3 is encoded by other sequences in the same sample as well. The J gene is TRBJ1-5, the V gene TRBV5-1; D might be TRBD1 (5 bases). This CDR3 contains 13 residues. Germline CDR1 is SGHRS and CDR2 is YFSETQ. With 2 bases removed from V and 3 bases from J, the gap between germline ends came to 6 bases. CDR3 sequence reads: CASSLGVNQPQHF. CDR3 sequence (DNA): TGCGCCAGCAGCTTAGGGGTCAATCAGCCCCAGCATTTT.

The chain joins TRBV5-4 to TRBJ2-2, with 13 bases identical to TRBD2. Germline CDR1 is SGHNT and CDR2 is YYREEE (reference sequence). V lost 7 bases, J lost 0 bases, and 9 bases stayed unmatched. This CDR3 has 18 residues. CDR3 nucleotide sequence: TGTGCCAGCGTACTCACCGGGACTAGCGGGGCGAACACCGGGGAGCTGTTTTTT. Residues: CASVLTGTSGANTGELFF. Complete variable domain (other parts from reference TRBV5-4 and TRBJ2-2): ETGVTQSPTHLIKTRGQQVTLRCSSQSGHNTVSWYQQALGQGPQFIFQYYREEENGRGNFPPRFSGLQFPNYSSELNVNALELDDSALYLCASVLTGTSGANTGELFFGEGSRLTVL.

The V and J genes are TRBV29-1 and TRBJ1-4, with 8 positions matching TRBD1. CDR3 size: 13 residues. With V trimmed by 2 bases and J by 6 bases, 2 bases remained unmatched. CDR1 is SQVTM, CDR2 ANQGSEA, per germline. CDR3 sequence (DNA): TGCAGCGTTGAAAACAGGGGGGATGAAAAACTGTTTTTT. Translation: CSVENRGDEKLFF.

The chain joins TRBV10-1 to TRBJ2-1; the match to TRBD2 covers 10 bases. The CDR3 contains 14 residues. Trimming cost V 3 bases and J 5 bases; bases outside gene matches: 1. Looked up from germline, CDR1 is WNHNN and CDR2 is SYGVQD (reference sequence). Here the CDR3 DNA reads TGCGCCAGCAGTGAAGCGGGAGGGGACAATGAGCAGTTCTTC. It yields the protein CASSEAGGDNEQFF.

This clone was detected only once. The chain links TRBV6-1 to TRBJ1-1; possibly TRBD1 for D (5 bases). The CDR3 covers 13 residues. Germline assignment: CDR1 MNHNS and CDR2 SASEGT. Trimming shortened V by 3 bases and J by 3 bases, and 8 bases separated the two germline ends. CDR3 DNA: TGTGCCAGCAGTGACGACAGAGACACTGAAGCTTTCTTT. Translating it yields CASSDDRDTEAFF.